This entry lists 8 T cell receptor beta chains sequenced from one sample in a study of T cells in Graves' hyperthyroidism and ophthalmopathy. RNA transcripts were the template for amplifying TCR beta CDR3 regions. The TCR CDR3 first-round RT-PCR relied on the HTBI primer set. Each CDR3 protein gets one entry after TCRdb re-called the multiplex PCR reads with MiXCR. The repertoire consists of 140,000 or so distinct CDR3 sequences, with around 20% occurring once and the leading ten covering about 67%. Sample: blood. Receptors originate from a woman in her fifties or sixties with Graves' hyperthyroidism that later progressed to Graves' ophthalmopathy.

There are many counts of this clonotype. The genes are TRBV3-1 and TRBJ2-3, with 9 bases fitting TRBD1. The CDR3 loop spans 19 amino acids. Germline-derived CDR1 and CDR2 are LGHDT and YNNKEL (reference sequence). V lost 1 base, J lost 0 bases, and 11 bases stayed unmatched. The CDR3 here is CASSQGSPRDRASTDTQYF. CDR3 coding DNA: TGTGCCAGCAGCCAAGGATCACCCCGGGACAGGGCCAGCACAGATACGCAGTATTTT.

This clonotype was detected many times. The V call is TRBV28, the J call TRBJ2-7; possible D gene TRBD1, 6 bases. The germline V gene has CDR1 MDHEN and CDR2 SYDVKM. The CDR3 runs 14 residues. The germline V and J ends were trimmed by 1 base and 5 bases, with 12 bases remaining between them. Here the CDR3 reads CASSLYLGGDEQYF. CDR3 nucleotides: TGTGCCAGCAGTTTATACCTTGGGGGCGACGAGCAGTACTTC.

This clonotype was counted many times. The chain carries TRBV20-1 and TRBJ2-1; the match to TRBD2 covers 7 bases. J gave up 5 bases and V 0 bases, and 4 bases lay outside the gene matches. Germline CDR1 is DFQATT and CDR2 is SNEGSKA (reference sequence). This CDR3 spans 14 amino acids. CDR3: CSARDVTSNNEQFF. For the CDR3, the DNA is TGCAGTGCTAGAGATGTGACTAGCAACAATGAGCAGTTCTTC.

This clonotype was observed a few times. The CDR3 DNA reads TGTGCCAGTAGTAAATCACGGGAAACTTACAATGAGCAGTTCTTC. This codes for CASSKSRETYNEQFF. The rearrangement joins TRBV27 to TRBJ2-1; D may be TRBD2 (5 bases). CDR3 length: 15 amino acids. Deletions cut 9 bases from V and 4 bases from J, with 19 bases between. Per germline, CDR1 MNHEY and CDR2 SMNVEV (reference sequence).

The chain recombines TRBV28 with TRBJ1-2, with 7 bases matching TRBD1. Germline V gene data show CDR1 as MDHEN and CDR2 as SYDVKM. V shed 5 bases, J shed 3 bases, and the junction held 9 bases outside the gene matches. This CDR3 is 15 amino acids long. As DNA, the CDR3 is TGTGCCAGCAGTGGCGCCGACAGGGAGGACTATGGCTACACCTTC. Amino acids: CASSGADREDYGYTF.

This clonotype was seen only once. The rearrangement joins TRBV28 to TRBJ1-2; TRBD1 aligns across 9 bases. Germline V gene lookup returns CDR1 MDHEN and CDR2 SYDVKM. CDR3 size: 14 residues. V shed 6 bases, J shed 8 bases, and the junction held 10 bases outside the gene matches. The CDR3 DNA follows: TGTGCCAGCAGCCACCTCGGACAGGGGTACGGCTACACCTTC. It yields the protein CASSHLGQGYGYTF.

This clonotype was observed many times. The V call is TRBV15, the J call TRBJ1-5; TRBD1 aligns across 8 bases. Germline V gives CDR1 LNHNV, CDR2 YYDKDF (reference sequence). J lost 0 bases, V lost 1 base, and 8 bases had no gene match. The CDR3 is made up of 18 amino acids. CDR3 loop: CATSRAGQARYSNQPQHF. CDR3 nucleotides: TGTGCCACCAGCAGAGCGGGACAGGCCCGTTATAGCAATCAGCCCCAGCATTTT.

This clonotype was observed many times. The chain has TRBV11-2 and TRBJ2-7; D might be TRBD2 (6 bases). The CDR3 runs to 14 residues. V lost 5 bases and J 2 bases, leaving 13 bases between the germline ends. Germline V CDR1 and CDR2: SGHAT, FQNNGV. The CDR3 DNA reads TGTGCCAGCAGCCCTGGGACTCTAACCTACGAGCAGTACTTC. This sequence encodes CASSPGTLTYEQYF.